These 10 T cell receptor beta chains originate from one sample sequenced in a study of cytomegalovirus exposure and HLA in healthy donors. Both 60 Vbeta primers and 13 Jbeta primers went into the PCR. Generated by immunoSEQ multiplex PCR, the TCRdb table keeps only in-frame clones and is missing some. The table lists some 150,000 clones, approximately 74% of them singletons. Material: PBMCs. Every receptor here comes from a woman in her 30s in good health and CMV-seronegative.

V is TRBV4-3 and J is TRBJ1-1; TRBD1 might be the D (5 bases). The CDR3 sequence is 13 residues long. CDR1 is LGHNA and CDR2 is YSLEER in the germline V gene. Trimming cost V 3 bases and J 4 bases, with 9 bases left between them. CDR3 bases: TGCGCCAGCAGCCACAGGGTGTCCACTGAAGCTTTCTTT. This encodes CASSHRVSTEAFF.

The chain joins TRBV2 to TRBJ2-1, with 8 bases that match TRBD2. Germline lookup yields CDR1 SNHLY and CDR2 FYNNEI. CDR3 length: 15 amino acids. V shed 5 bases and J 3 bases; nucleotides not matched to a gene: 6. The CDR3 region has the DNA TGTGCCAGCAGTCACCAAGCGGGAGTCTACAATGAGCAGTTCTTC. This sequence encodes CASSHQAGVYNEQFF.

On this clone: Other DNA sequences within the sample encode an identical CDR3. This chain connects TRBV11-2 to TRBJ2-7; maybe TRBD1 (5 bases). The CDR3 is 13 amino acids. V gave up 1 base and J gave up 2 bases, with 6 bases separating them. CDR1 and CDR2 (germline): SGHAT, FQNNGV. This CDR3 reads CASSLGQTYEQYF. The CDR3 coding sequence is TGTGCCAGCAGCTTAGGACAGACCTACGAGCAGTACTTC.

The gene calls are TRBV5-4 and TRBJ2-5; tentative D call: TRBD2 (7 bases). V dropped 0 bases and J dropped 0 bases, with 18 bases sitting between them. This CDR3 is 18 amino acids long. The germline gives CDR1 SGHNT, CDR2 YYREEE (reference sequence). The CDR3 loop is CASSLAPGRGDNQETQYF. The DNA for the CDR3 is TGTGCCAGCAGCTTGGCCCCCGGCCGGGGGGACAACCAAGAGACCCAGTACTTC.

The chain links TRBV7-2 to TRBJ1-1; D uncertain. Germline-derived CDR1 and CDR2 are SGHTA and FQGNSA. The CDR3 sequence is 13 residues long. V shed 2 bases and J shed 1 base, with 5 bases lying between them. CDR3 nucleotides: TGTGCCAGCAGCTTAAGCAAGAACACTGAAGCTTTCTTT. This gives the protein CASSLSKNTEAFF.

The CDR3: CASSSWRGGQETQYF. The DNA for the CDR3 is TGTGCCAGCAGCTCCTGGCGGGGGGGCCAAGAGACCCAGTACTTC. This chain connects TRBV7-9 to TRBJ2-5; 9 bases line up with TRBD2. Germline V gene lookup returns CDR1 SEHNR and CDR2 FQNEAQ (reference sequence). CDR3 size: 15 residues. The ends lost 4 bases at V and 1 base at J; junction bases unmatched: 4.

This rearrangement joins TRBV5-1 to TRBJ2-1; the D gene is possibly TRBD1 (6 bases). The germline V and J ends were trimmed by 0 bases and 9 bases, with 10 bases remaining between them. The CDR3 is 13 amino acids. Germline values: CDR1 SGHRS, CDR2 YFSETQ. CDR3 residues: CASSLAQGREQFF. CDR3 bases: TGCGCCAGCAGCTTGGCACAGGGACGTGAGCAGTTCTTC.

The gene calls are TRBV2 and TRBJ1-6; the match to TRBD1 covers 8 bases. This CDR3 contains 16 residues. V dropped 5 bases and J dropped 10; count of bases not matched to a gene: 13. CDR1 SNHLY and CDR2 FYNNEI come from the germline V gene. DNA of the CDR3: TGTGCCAGCAGTCCCCGGGACAGGTTCATTAGGTCACCCCTCCACTTT. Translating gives CASSPRDRFIRSPLHF.

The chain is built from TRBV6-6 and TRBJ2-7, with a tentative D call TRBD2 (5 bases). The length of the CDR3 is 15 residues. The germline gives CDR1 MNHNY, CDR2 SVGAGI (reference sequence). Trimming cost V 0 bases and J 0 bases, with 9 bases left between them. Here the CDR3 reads CASSYSPGSSYEQYF. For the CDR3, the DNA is TGTGCCAGCAGTTACTCGCCGGGGAGCTCCTACGAGCAGTACTTC.

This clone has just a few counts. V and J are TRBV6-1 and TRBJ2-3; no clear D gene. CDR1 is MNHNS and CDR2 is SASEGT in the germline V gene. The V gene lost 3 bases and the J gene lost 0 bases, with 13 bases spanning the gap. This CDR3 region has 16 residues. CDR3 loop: CASSDYVVSSTDTQYF. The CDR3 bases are TGTGCCAGCAGTGATTACGTAGTCTCAAGCACAGATACGCAGTATTTT.